The TCR beta chain under discussion was sequenced for a study of blood T cell repertoires in COVID-19. Study context: The United States, Italy and Spain provided the acute and convalescent COVID-19 samples. Sample material is recorded as cDNA or gDNA derived from T cells, B-cell-depleted T cells, or PBMCs.

V was cut by 1 base and J by 5 bases, with 14 bases left in between. CDR3 length equals 15 residues. The germline CDR1 and CDR2 sequences are LGHDT and YNNKEL (reference sequence). Source study methods: Nucleated cell counts were estimated from reference gene primer amplification. Clones were sequenced by immunoSEQ multiplex PCR, and TCRdb holds only the in-frame ones, with some missing. The DNA was the basis for D and trimming; V, J and clone size are from that table. The data show 95,000 to 150,000 clones, with more than 75% seen just once and 1.5% held by the top ten. The sequence derives from a human donor in a cohort sampled during active COVID-19. V gene TRBV3-1 (or the pseudogene TRBV3-2) combines with J gene TRBJ2-5; weak D call: TRBD2 (5 bases). Sequences were obtained from peripheral blood. The CDR3 sequence: CASSQGSLERETQYF. The DNA of the CDR3 is TGTGCCAGCAGCCAAGGATCTCTTGAGCGGGAGACCCAGTACTTC.